A single sample is the source of the 8 T cell receptor beta chains below, sequenced in a study of shared clonotypes between healthy human individuals. Libraries were prepared by immunoSEQ multiplex PCR; TCRdb keeps only in-frame clonotypes and omits some of them. In the table there are millions of clones, 85% to 95% of which are singletons. Material: naive CD4+ T cells sorted from blood. As to subset: CD45RA+ positively selected. The source is a man between 18 and 35 years old in good health.

The V gene is TRBV15, the J gene TRBJ2-3; D gene unclear. CDR3 length: 15 amino acids. Germline V gene data show CDR1 as LNHNV and CDR2 as YYDKDF (reference sequence). Trimming removed 5 bases at V and 2 bases at J, with 14 bases between. The CDR3 is CATSPTRAITDTQYF. The CDR3 nucleotides are TGTGCCACCAGCCCCACCCGGGCCATCACAGATACGCAGTATTTT.

This chain links TRBV7-2 with TRBJ2-7; D might be TRBD2 (6 bases). Germline lookup yields CDR1 SGHTA and CDR2 FQGNSA. Trimming took off 5 bases at V and 3 bases at J, with 14 bases between the two ends. This CDR3 region has 14 residues. The CDR3: CASSITLEGYEQYF. CDR3 sequence (DNA): TGTGCCAGCAGCATTACGCTGGAGGGCTACGAGCAGTACTTC.

This chain connects TRBV5-4 to TRBJ2-2; no clear D. The CDR3 is made up of 14 amino acids. V was trimmed by 0 bases and J by 1 base, leaving 4 bases between them. Germline V gene data show CDR1 as SGHNT and CDR2 as YYREEE (reference sequence). The CDR3 here is CASSLAKNTGELFF. The DNA for the CDR3 is TGTGCCAGCAGCTTGGCGAAGAACACCGGGGAGCTGTTTTTT.

This chain joins TRBV18 and TRBJ2-7; D gene uncertain. Germline assignment: CDR1 KGHSH and CDR2 LQKENI. V lost 5 bases to trimming and J lost 4 bases, with 9 bases between them. The CDR3 consists of 12 residues. The CDR3 DNA sequence: TGTGCCAGCTCAACCACAGAGTACGAGCAGTACTTC. This codes for CASSTTEYEQYF.

The chain has TRBV5-8 and TRBJ1-2, with a weak D call TRBD1 (5 bases). Trimming removed 3 bases from V and 6 bases from J, with 12 bases in between. The CDR3 totals 13 residues. Germline lookup yields CDR1 SGHTS and CDR2 YDEGEE. For the CDR3, the DNA is TGTGCCAGCAGCTACGAGGGGTGGGATGGCTACACCTTC. Encoded protein: CASSYEGWDGYTF.

This chain joins TRBV4-3 and TRBJ2-1; 8 positions agree with TRBD2. CDR3 length equals 14 residues. V lost 1 base to trimming and J lost 10 bases; unmatched junction nucleotides: 6. From germline, CDR1 is LGHNA and CDR2 YSLEER. This CDR3 is CASSQVGSGKEQFF. In DNA form, the CDR3 reads TGCGCCAGCAGCCAAGTGGGTAGCGGGAAAGAGCAGTTCTTC.

The V call is TRBV11-2, the J call TRBJ1-2; 7 bases match TRBD1. With 3 bases clipped from V and 2 bases from J, the junction kept 6 bases outside the gene matches. Germline values: CDR1 SGHAT, CDR2 FQNNGV. CDR3 size: 15 residues. The chain's CDR3 is CASSFNRGLNYGYTF. The CDR3 DNA reads as TGTGCCAGCAGCTTTAACAGGGGATTAAACTATGGCTACACCTTC.

The chain carries TRBV30 and TRBJ2-6; a possible D gene is TRBD2 (6 bases). Trimming pared 7 bases from V and 2 bases from J, leaving 12 bases between. Germline CDR1 GTSNPN, CDR2 SVGIG (reference sequence). CDR3 length: 14 residues. The CDR3 nucleotides read TGTGCCTTCCGGAGGGTGCCTGGGGCCAACGTCCTGACTTTC. Its translation: CAFRRVPGANVLTF. Using reference TRBV30 and TRBJ2-6 for the parts outside the CDR3, the full variable domain is SQTIHQWPATLVQPVGSPLSLECTVEGTSNPNLYWYRQAAGRGLQLLFYSVGIGQISSEVPQNLSASRPQDRQFILSSKKLLLSDSGFYLCAFRRVPGANVLTFGAGSRLTVL.